These 22 T cell receptor beta chains share one sample of origin, sequenced in a study of HIV-infected patients and healthy controls. Reverse transcription used 450 to 500 ng RNA and constant-region primers for alpha and beta. Alpha and beta chain libraries were made separately by chain-specific third strand synthesis with multiplexing indices. TCRdb re-analysed the 5' RACE reads in MiXCR, keeping a single row per CDR3 protein. Here the sample spans 13,000 or so distinct CDR3 sequences, about 11% being singletons. Whole blood was used without fractionation, so all unsorted peripheral T cells were included. Sequencing input: blood. These TCRs come from an adult in good health.

By share, this clonotype ranks as medium-sized. The rearrangement joins TRBV21-1 to TRBJ2-2. TRBV21-1 is deemed a pseudogene. CDR3 length: 16 amino acids. Here the CDR3 reads CASTRGFLANTGELFF. CDR3 in DNA: TGTGCCAGCACCAGGGGTTTCCTTGCGAACACCGGGGAGCTGTTTTTT.

The rearrangement links TRBV7-2 to TRBJ2-4; D gene unclear. The CDR3 covers 15 residues. From germline, CDR1 is SGHTA and CDR2 FQGNSA. Deletions cut 6 bases from V and 0 bases from J, with 12 bases between. DNA for the CDR3: TGTGCCAGCAGAGACCTGCGGCGAGCCAAAAACATTCAGTACTTC. Translating it yields CASRDLRRAKNIQYF.

This clonotype was detected ten times or more. The CDR3 DNA reads TGTGCCAGCAGTCGGACGGCGGCTAACTATGGCTACACCTTC. It translates to CASSRTAANYGYTF. The chain links TRBV6-1 to TRBJ1-2; D ambiguous. Germline CDR1 reads MNHNS; CDR2 reads SASEGT. V gave up 5 bases and J gave up 0 bases, with 10 bases separating them. This CDR3 region has 14 residues.

By share, this clonotype counts as medium-sized. The gene calls are TRBV6-1 and TRBJ2-7, with D perhaps assigned TRBD1 or TRBD2 (5 bases each). Between the trimmed V and J ends, which lost 4 bases and 3 bases, there was a span of 13 bases. Germline CDR1 MNHNS, CDR2 SASEGT. The CDR3 consists of 14 residues. The CDR3 sequence is CASSARDGVYEQYF. Written as DNA, the CDR3 is TGTGCCAGCAGTGCCCGGGACGGAGTCTACGAGCAGTACTTC.

This clonotype is medium-sized (0.01 to 0.1%) within its sample. V gene TRBV3-1 combines with J gene TRBJ1-1; D gene unclear. The CDR3 contains 13 residues. In germline, CDR1 is LGHDT, CDR2 YNNKEL (reference sequence). The V gene lost 4 bases and the J gene lost 2 bases, with 8 bases spanning the gap. The CDR3 nucleotides are TGTGCCAGCAGCCGCAGGAGCAACACTGAAGCTTTCTTT. This sequence encodes CASSRRSNTEAFF. Filled out from reference TRBV3-1 and TRBJ1-1, the complete variable domain reads DTAVSQTPKYLVTQMGNDKSIKCEQNLGHDTMYWYKQDSKKFLKIMFSYNNKELIINETVPNRFSPKSPDKAHLNLHINSLELGDSAVYFCASSRRSNTEAFFGQGTRLTVV.

This clonotype has ten or more counts. The chain joins TRBV20-1 to TRBJ2-7; weak D call: TRBD1 (5 bases). CDR3 length equals 13 residues. Germline V gene lookup returns CDR1 DFQATT and CDR2 SNEGSKA (reference sequence). The germline V and J ends were trimmed by 1 base and 0 bases, with 7 bases remaining between them. CDR3 nucleotides: TGCAGTGCTAGAGGACAGAGCTCCTACGAGCAGTACTTC. It encodes CSARGQSSYEQYF.

This clonotype has a count of ten or more. This chain connects TRBV5-4 to TRBJ1-1, with D hard to call. The CDR3 sequence is 15 residues long. V gave up 3 bases and J gave up 2 bases, with 14 bases separating them. Germline V lookup: CDR1 SGHNT, CDR2 YYREEE (reference sequence). The CDR3 DNA is TGTGCCAGCAGCTCGGACGGCTTACTAAACACTGAAGCTTTCTTT. This encodes CASSSDGLLNTEAFF.

The chain carries TRBV5-4 and TRBJ2-2; a possible D gene is TRBD1 (5 bases). V lost 4 bases and J 5 bases, leaving 12 bases between the germline ends. The CDR3 extends over 14 amino acids. CDR1 is SGHNT, CDR2 YYREEE, per germline (reference sequence). The CDR3 sequence: CASSPDTATGELFF. The CDR3 DNA follows: TGTGCCAGCAGCCCGGACACCGCTACCGGGGAGCTGTTTTTT.

The V call is TRBV30, the J call TRBJ2-7; D is unclear. The V and J ends lost 5 bases and 3 bases respectively, with 8 bases between them. This CDR3 region has 11 residues. Germline values: CDR1 GTSNPN, CDR2 SVGIG (reference sequence). CDR3 DNA sequence: TGTGCCTGGGCCGTATTCTACGAGCAGTACTTC. This sequence encodes CAWAVFYEQYF.

This clonotype rates as medium-sized. This rearrangement joins TRBV9 to TRBJ2-3, with no clear D. Trimming left V 4 bases short and J 1 base short, with 10 bases between. There are 14 residues in the CDR3. Germline-derived CDR1 and CDR2 are SGDLS and YYNGEE. The CDR3 protein is CASSPHGGTDTQYF. Written as DNA, the CDR3 is TGTGCCAGCAGCCCCCATGGGGGCACAGATACGCAGTATTTT.

The rearrangement uses TRBV3-1 and TRBJ1-1, with D maybe TRBD1 (5 bases). Germline V gives CDR1 LGHDT, CDR2 YNNKEL (reference sequence). The germline V and J ends were trimmed by 1 base and 8 bases, with 8 bases remaining between them. The CDR3 has 12 residues. CDR3 loop: CASSQGRTEAFF. The CDR3 DNA is TGTGCCAGCAGCCAAGGACGGACAGAAGCTTTCTTT.

This clonotype was counted ten times or more. The CDR3 here is CSVGKAAKETQYF. In DNA form, the CDR3 reads TGCAGCGTTGGAAAGGCGGCGAAAGAGACCCAGTACTTC. The rearrangement links TRBV29-1 to TRBJ2-5; no definite D call. The CDR3 length is 13 residues. Per germline, CDR1 SQVTM and CDR2 ANQGSEA. The germline V and J ends were trimmed by 4 bases and 3 bases, with 12 bases remaining between them.

This clonotype appeared many times. The chain links TRBV18 to TRBJ2-6; either TRBD1 or TRBD2 may fit D (5 bases each). Germline assignment: CDR1 KGHSH and CDR2 LQKENI. This CDR3 has 19 amino acids. With 2 bases removed from V and 2 bases from J, the gap between germline ends came to 19 bases. As DNA, the CDR3 is TGTGCCAGCTCACCATTTAACCGGGGCCAGCCACCTGGGGCCAACGTCCTGACTTTC. This translates into CASSPFNRGQPPGANVLTF.

This clonotype is labeled as medium-sized. This sequence joins TRBV24-1 and TRBJ2-1, with 7 bases matching TRBD2. J was trimmed by 3 bases and V by 5 bases; bases with no gene match: 3. Germline V gene lookup returns CDR1 KGHDR and CDR2 SFDVKD. The CDR3 is 14 residues long. CDR3 in DNA: TGTGCCACCAGTGGCGGGAGTGACTACAATGAGCAGTTCTTC. Translating it yields CATSGGSDYNEQFF.

This clonotype has a handful of counts. The CDR3 loop is CASRNPGVTEAFF. In DNA form, the CDR3 reads TGCGCCAGCAGGAACCCTGGAGTCACTGAAGCTTTCTTT. The genes are TRBV5-1 and TRBJ1-1; D is ambiguous. Germline CDR1 and CDR2: SGHRS and YFSETQ. The CDR3 has 13 amino acids. Trimming pared 5 bases from V and 4 bases from J, leaving 12 bases between.

This clonotype was seen ten or more times. The rearrangement uses TRBV6-5 and TRBJ1-1; no firm D call. Germline CDR1 reads MNHEY; CDR2 reads SVGAGI. This CDR3 spans 13 amino acids. The germline V and J ends were trimmed by 0 bases and 0 bases, with 2 bases remaining between them. The CDR3 region has the DNA TGTGCCAGCAGTTACTCGATGAACACTGAAGCTTTCTTT. It yields the protein CASSYSMNTEAFF.

By share of the sample, this clonotype is medium-sized (0.01 to 0.1%). The chain employs TRBV3-1 and TRBJ2-1; 12 nucleotides line up with TRBD2. CDR3 length: 19 amino acids. The ends lost 6 bases at V and 7 bases at J; junction bases unmatched: 19. In germline, CDR1 is LGHDT, CDR2 YNNKEL (reference sequence). The CDR3 region is CASRQRFGASGRASNEQFF. CDR3 DNA sequence: TGTGCCAGCAGACAGAGATTCGGGGCTAGCGGGAGGGCCTCGAATGAGCAGTTCTTC.

The chain joins TRBV7-2 to TRBJ2-7, with 7 bases lining up with TRBD1. Germline trimming cut 3 bases from V and 12 bases from J; bases unmatched to any gene: 8. Germline V gene data show CDR1 as SGHTA and CDR2 as FQGNSA. The CDR3 has 12 amino acids. This CDR3 reads CASSLQQGWWYF. The CDR3 nucleotides are TGTGCCAGCAGCTTGCAACAGGGGTGGTGGTACTTC.

By sample fraction, this clonotype is medium-sized (0.01 to 0.1%). V usage is TRBV12-3 or TRBV12-4 and J usage is TRBJ1-6; no definite D call. This CDR3 comprises 13 residues. V lost 1 base and J 10 bases, leaving 8 bases between the germline ends. The CDR3 region has the DNA TGTGCCAGCAGTTTAGTTGGGAACTCACCCCTCCACTTT. Its translation is CASSLVGNSPLHF.

In this sample, this clonotype is medium-sized. The V call is TRBV29-1, the J call TRBJ2-3; TRBD2 is a possible D gene (5 bases). Germline CDR1 is SQVTM and CDR2 is ANQGSEA. The CDR3 totals 14 residues. V was shortened by 4 bases and J by 0 bases, with 11 bases between the two germline ends. CDR3 sequence reads: CSVAAVSSTDTQYF. CDR3 bases: TGCAGCGTTGCAGCGGTCTCTAGCACAGATACGCAGTATTTT.

This clonotype ranks as medium-sized (0.01 to 0.1%). The rearrangement uses TRBV6-1 and TRBJ1-6, with a tentative D call TRBD1 (5 bases). Germline assignment: CDR1 MNHNS and CDR2 SASEGT. This CDR3 region has 14 residues. Trimming shortened V by 1 base and J by 10 bases, and 11 bases separated the two germline ends. The CDR3 region has the DNA TGTGCCAGCAGTGAAGGGTGGGGGAGGTCACCCCTCCACTTT. It codes for CASSEGWGRSPLHF.

This clonotype showed up many times. V gene TRBV6-9 combines with J gene TRBJ2-3, with 11 bases aligning to TRBD2. Germline V CDR1 and CDR2: MNHGY, SVAAGI. Trimming cost V 6 bases and J 8 bases; bases outside gene matches: 10. The CDR3 is 15 amino acids. The CDR3 DNA reads TGTGCCAGCAGCCACACTAGCGGGAGAAAGGGTACGCAGTATTTT. It specifies CASSHTSGRKGTQYF.